This TCR beta chain was observed in a study of blood T cell repertoires in COVID-19. The repertoire was sequenced with immunoSEQ multiplex PCR; TCRdb's copy has only in-frame clones and lacks some. The repertoire includes 95,000 to 130,000 clones, around four fifths of them detected once, and around 2.3% sits in the top ten. Germline trimming cut 1 base from V and 1 base from J; bases unmatched to any gene: 3. This CDR3 has 16 residues. CDR1 is SEHNR, CDR2 FQNEAQ, per germline (reference sequence). This clonotype originated in a man aged 30-40 years with acute or convalescent COVID-19. The V and J genes are TRBV7-9 and TRBJ1-1, with 10 bases lining up with TRBD1. Sequences were obtained from peripheral blood. CDR3: CASSLGTGGGNTEAFF. CDR3 coding DNA: TGTGCCAGCAGCTTAGGGACAGGGGGTGGGAACACTGAAGCTTTCTTT.